This passage covers 31 T cell receptor beta chains from one sample sequenced in a study of cytomegalovirus exposure and HLA in healthy donors. Researchers ran the PCR with 60 Vbeta and 13 Jbeta primers. The repertoire was sequenced with immunoSEQ multiplex PCR; TCRdb's copy has only in-frame clones and lacks some. The sample shows about 150,000 clones, 60% to 85% of them seen only once. Sequences were obtained from PBMCs. These receptors were taken from a woman aged 35 to 49 in good health and CMV-seronegative.

The V gene is TRBV5-1, the J gene TRBJ1-2; 11 bases are a match to TRBD1. J was trimmed by 4 bases and V by 4 bases; bases with no gene match: 6. Per germline, CDR1 SGHRS and CDR2 YFSETQ. The CDR3 totals 15 residues. This CDR3 reads CASSRIGQGAYGYTF. The CDR3 DNA reads as TGCGCCAGCAGCCGAATCGGACAGGGGGCCTATGGCTACACCTTC.

This sequence joins TRBV25-1 and TRBJ2-1; 9 nucleotides align to TRBD2. CDR3 size: 14 residues. V was clipped by 5 bases and J by 9 bases; unmatched bases: 8. Germline V CDR1 and CDR2: MGHDK, SYGVNS. CDR3 bases: TGTGCCAGCAGTCGTAGCGGGAGTGGCGGTGAGCAGTTCTTC. It codes for CASSRSGSGGEQFF.

Here the CDR3 reads CASSEVSSGQGRTEAFF. CDR3 DNA: TGTGCCAGCAGTGAAGTTTCTTCGGGACAGGGTAGGACTGAAGCTTTCTTT. The rearrangement joins TRBV6-1 to TRBJ1-1; TRBD1 matches at 9 bases. CDR1 and CDR2 (germline): MNHNS, SASEGT. This CDR3 is 17 amino acids long. Losses at the gene ends were 1 base for V and 5 bases for J; bases not matched to a gene: 11.

The rearrangement links TRBV9 to TRBJ1-1; 8 positions match TRBD1. The germline V gene has CDR1 SGDLS and CDR2 YYNGEE. J lost 0 bases, V lost 2 bases, and 9 bases had no gene match. The CDR3 sequence is 17 residues long. The CDR3 reads CASSVQTGVGMNTEAFF. Here the CDR3 DNA reads TGTGCCAGCAGCGTTCAGACAGGGGTTGGGATGAACACTGAAGCTTTCTTT.

This clone has more than one count but fewer than ten. V and J are TRBV5-6 and TRBJ2-2; 9 bases align to TRBD1. After removal of 3 bases from V and 3 bases from J, the junction contained 6 bases not matched to a gene. CDR1 and CDR2 (germline): SGHDT, YYEEEE. CDR3 length: 16 amino acids. Here the CDR3 reads CASSSRQGVYTGELFF. The CDR3 coding sequence is TGTGCCAGCAGCTCCCGACAGGGGGTATACACCGGGGAGCTGTTTTTT.

The V and J genes are TRBV15 and TRBJ1-3; 7 nucleotides line up with TRBD1. Germline V gives CDR1 LNHNV, CDR2 YYDKDF (reference sequence). The junction had 11 bases not matched to a gene; V was cut back by 8 bases and J by 4 bases. This CDR3 comprises 15 residues. CDR3 nucleotides: TGTGCCACCGCGTTAGGGACAGTGCTCGGAAACACCATATATTTT. Encoded protein: CATALGTVLGNTIYF.

This clone was seen just once. The chain is built from TRBV15 and TRBJ2-3; D is unresolved. The germline V gene has CDR1 LNHNV and CDR2 YYDKDF (reference sequence). Trimming pared 1 base from V and 1 base from J, leaving 6 bases between. This CDR3 contains 14 residues. The CDR3 region has the DNA TGTGCCACCAGCAGAGCCATAGGCACAGATACGCAGTATTTT. Protein product: CATSRAIGTDTQYF.

Regarding this clone: The junction does not match germline at one end; this may be a read error. The J gene is TRBJ2-7, the V gene TRBV5-1; D unclear. CDR1 is SGHRS, CDR2 YFSETQ, per germline. This CDR3 region has 11 residues. As DNA, the CDR3 is TGCGCCAGCAGCTTCGGGTACGGGCAGTACTTC. Protein product: CASSFGYGQYF. Full variable domain (outside the CDR3, taken from reference TRBV5-1 and TRBJ2-7): KAGVTQTPRYLIKTRGQQVTLSCSPISGHRSVSWYQQTPGQGLQFLFEYFSETQRNKGNFPGRFSGRQFSNSRSEMNVSTLELGDSALYLCASSFGYGQYFGPGTRLTVT.

V gene TRBV6-5 combines with J gene TRBJ1-2; no reliable D call. Germline assignment: CDR1 MNHEY and CDR2 SVGAGI. Trimming pared 0 bases from V and 1 base from J, leaving 9 bases between. The CDR3 runs 15 residues. Here the CDR3 DNA reads TGTGCCAGCAGTTACTCTCGCGGAATTAACTATGGCTACACCTTC. It translates to CASSYSRGINYGYTF.

The J gene is TRBJ2-5, the V gene TRBV6-1; 7 bases are shared with TRBD2. With 4 bases clipped from V and 2 bases from J, the junction kept 4 bases outside the gene matches. The CDR3 totals 14 residues. The germline V gene has CDR1 MNHNS and CDR2 SASEGT. As DNA, the CDR3 is TGTGCCAGCAGTGTCCTAGCGGATCAAGAGACCCAGTACTTC. This sequence encodes CASSVLADQETQYF.

V and J are TRBV19 and TRBJ2-3, with 9 bases lining up with TRBD2. There are 16 residues in the CDR3. V trimming: 5 bases; J trimming: 3 bases; junction bases outside the gene matches: 9. Per the germline V gene, CDR1 is LNHDA and CDR2 is SQIVND (reference sequence). In nucleotides, the CDR3 is TGTGCCAGTAGTCCCCCGGGACTAGCTGGTACAGATACGCAGTATTTT. Translation: CASSPPGLAGTDTQYF.

The V and J genes are TRBV19 and TRBJ1-1; D gene unclear. The germline V gene has CDR1 LNHDA and CDR2 SQIVND (reference sequence). The CDR3 is 13 residues long. Between the trimmed V and J ends, which lost 7 bases and 4 bases, there was a span of 13 bases. CDR3 sequence reads: CASTLRAGTEAFF. CDR3 nucleotides: TGTGCCAGTACTCTGCGGGCTGGCACTGAAGCTTTCTTT.

This rearrangement joins TRBV5-1 to TRBJ2-5; a weak D match, TRBD2 (5 bases). Per the germline V gene, CDR1 is SGHRS and CDR2 is YFSETQ. The CDR3 contains 14 residues. Trimming shortened V by 0 bases and J by 1 base, and 7 bases separated the two germline ends. Here the CDR3 DNA reads TGCGCCAGCAGCTTGGACGGGGTCCAAGAGACCCAGTACTTC. It is translated as CASSLDGVQETQYF. Looking up the rest from reference TRBV5-1 and TRBJ2-5 gives the full variable domain: KAGVTQTPRYLIKTRGQQVTLSCSPISGHRSVSWYQQTPGQGLQFLFEYFSETQRNKGNFPGRFSGRQFSNSRSEMNVSTLELGDSALYLCASSLDGVQETQYFGPGTRLLVL.

A few counts support this clone. The rearrangement joins TRBV9 to TRBJ2-3; 8 bases agree with TRBD2. The V segment lost 0 bases and the J segment 2 bases; nucleotides outside the gene matches: 11. The CDR3 runs to 18 residues. Germline assignment: CDR1 SGDLS and CDR2 YYNGEE. The CDR3 here is CASSVDTLLAVTTDTQYF. The CDR3 DNA follows: TGTGCCAGCAGCGTAGATACCCTACTAGCGGTTACCACAGATACGCAGTATTTT.

V and J are TRBV28 and TRBJ1-5; D is perhaps TRBD1 (6 bases). Germline V gene sequence: CDR1 MDHEN, CDR2 SYDVKM. The length of the CDR3 is 15 residues. Trimming removed 7 bases at V and 6 bases at J, with 19 bases between. This CDR3 reads CASIGTRQGTQPQHF. The CDR3 bases are TGTGCCAGCATAGGGACCCGCCAGGGGACTCAGCCCCAGCATTTT.

This chain's CDR3 is CASSPSTEAFF. The CDR3 region has the DNA TGTGCCAGCAGCCCGAGCACTGAAGCTTTCTTT. This chain joins TRBV7-9 and TRBJ1-1; unclear D gene. The V gene lost 5 bases and the J gene lost 4 bases, with 5 bases spanning the gap. The CDR3 is 11 residues long. From germline, CDR1 is SEHNR and CDR2 FQNEAQ (reference sequence).

The J gene is TRBJ2-3, the V gene TRBV5-4; 11 nucleotides agree with TRBD2. The germline V gene encodes CDR1 SGHNT and CDR2 YYREEE (reference sequence). J lost 3 bases, V lost 3 bases, and 9 bases had no gene match. The CDR3 loop spans 17 amino acids. The CDR3 DNA reads as TGTGCCAGCAGCTCGCCCACTAGCGGGAGTTTGACAGATACGCAGTATTTT. Its protein is CASSSPTSGSLTDTQYF.

This clone was observed a handful of times. V and J are TRBV2 and TRBJ2-7, with D unclear. V shed 4 bases and J shed 1 base, with 5 bases lying between them. CDR1 SNHLY and CDR2 FYNNEI come from the germline V gene. The CDR3 contains 12 residues. The CDR3 reads CASSGSSYEQYF. The CDR3 nucleotides are TGTGCCAGCAGTGGGAGTTCCTACGAGCAGTACTTC. Full variable domain (rest looked up from reference TRBV2 and TRBJ2-7): EPEVTQTPSHQVTQMGQEVILRCVPISNHLYFYWYRQILGQKVEFLVSFYNNEISEKSEIFDDQFSVERPDGSNFTLKIRSTKLEDSAMYFCASSGSSYEQYFGPGTRLTVT.

The rearrangement uses TRBV7-6 and TRBJ2-5; D ambiguous. Looked up from germline, CDR1 is SGHVS and CDR2 is FNYEAQ. The CDR3 consists of 14 residues. Between the trimmed V and J ends, which lost 2 bases and 2 bases, there was a span of 9 bases. DNA of the CDR3: TGTGCCAGCAGCTTAAGTCGGGTGCAAGAGACCCAGTACTTC. It yields the protein CASSLSRVQETQYF.

The J gene is TRBJ2-1, the V gene TRBV28; 8 positions match TRBD2. CDR1 MDHEN and CDR2 SYDVKM come from the germline V gene. The CDR3 is 14 residues long. Unmatched junction bases numbered 12, after V lost 8 bases and J lost 9 bases. The CDR3 DNA reads TGTGCCAGCTCACTCCCGGGACTAGGAGCTGAGCAGTTCTTC. It translates to CASSLPGLGAEQFF. The full variable domain, in which reference TRBV28 and TRBJ2-1 provide the parts outside the CDR3, is DVKVTQSSRYLVKRTGEKVFLECVQDMDHENMFWYRQDPGLGLRLIYFSYDVKMKEKGDIPEGYSVSREKKERFSLILESASTNQTSMYLCASSLPGLGAEQFFGPGTRLTVL.

The chain is built from TRBV5-1 and TRBJ2-7; 12 bases are a match to TRBD2. V was pared by 4 bases and J by 6 bases, with 8 bases of the junction left unmatched. This CDR3 has 15 residues. The germline V gene has CDR1 SGHRS and CDR2 YFSETQ. In DNA, the CDR3 is TGCGCCAGCAGCCCGCGACTAGCGGGAGAAGGCGAGCAGTACTTC. Translated: CASSPRLAGEGEQYF. The variable domain in full, with the rest retrieved from reference TRBV5-1 and TRBJ2-7, is KAGVTQTPRYLIKTRGQQVTLSCSPISGHRSVSWYQQTPGQGLQFLFEYFSETQRNKGNFPGRFSGRQFSNSRSEMNVSTLELGDSALYLCASSPRLAGEGEQYFGPGTRLTVT.

The V call is TRBV19, the J call TRBJ2-3, with 8 bases matching TRBD2. Trimming took 3 bases from V and 5 from J; bases not matched to a gene: 4. Germline CDR1 and CDR2: LNHDA and SQIVND (reference sequence). The CDR3 is 14 amino acids. The CDR3 region is CASSIGGGQDTQYF. CDR3 DNA sequence: TGTGCCAGTAGTATCGGGGGGGGGCAAGATACGCAGTATTTT.

This chain connects TRBV5-1 to TRBJ1-1; D not resolved. Germline CDR1 is SGHRS and CDR2 is YFSETQ. V dropped 0 bases and J dropped 2 bases, with 11 bases sitting between them. CDR3 size: 15 residues. Here the CDR3 DNA reads TGCGCCAGCAGCTTGGGAGGTGATAGCAACACTGAAGCTTTCTTT. Protein: CASSLGGDSNTEAFF. The variable domain in full, completed from reference TRBV5-1 and TRBJ1-1, reads KAGVTQTPRYLIKTRGQQVTLSCSPISGHRSVSWYQQTPGQGLQFLFEYFSETQRNKGNFPGRFSGRQFSNSRSEMNVSTLELGDSALYLCASSLGGDSNTEAFFGQGTRLTVV.

This clone was recorded only once. The rearrangement uses TRBV4-1 and TRBJ1-1; 10 bases fit TRBD1. This CDR3 region has 15 residues. Germline V lookup: CDR1 MGHRA, CDR2 YSYEKL. V lost 2 bases to trimming and J lost 3 bases; unmatched junction nucleotides: 3. DNA of the CDR3: TGCGCCAGCAGCCAACAGGACAGGGGGGACACTGAAGCTTTCTTT. Translated: CASSQQDRGDTEAFF.

The chain employs TRBV7-9 and TRBJ1-3; the match to TRBD1 covers 10 bases. CDR3 length equals 18 residues. Per germline, CDR1 SEHNR and CDR2 FQNEAQ (reference sequence). The V gene end was trimmed by 3 bases and the J gene end by 4 bases; junction bases not matched to a gene: 12. The CDR3 DNA reads as TGTGCCAGCAGCTTTAACCGACGGACAGGGGGTGAGGGAAACACCATATATTTT. It encodes CASSFNRRTGGEGNTIYF.

V and J are TRBV27 and TRBJ1-1, with TRBD1 matching 11 bases. Germline CDR1 reads MNHEY; CDR2 reads SMNVEV (reference sequence). V lost 5 bases and J lost 3; bases outside the gene matches: 8. CDR3 length: 16 residues. In DNA, the CDR3 is TGTGCCAGCAGTCAAAGGGGACAGGGGGTAGACACTGAAGCTTTCTTT. This sequence encodes CASSQRGQGVDTEAFF.

This clone was recorded a few times. This sequence joins TRBV12-5 and TRBJ2-7, with TRBD2 matching over 8 bases. Germline CDR1 reads LGHNT; CDR2 reads FRNRAP. The CDR3 runs 19 residues. With 1 base clipped from V and 0 bases from J, the junction kept 14 bases outside the gene matches. The DNA for the CDR3 is TGTGCTAGTGGTTTGGCCGCCGGCACGCGGGGGGTCCTCTCCTACGAGCAGTACTTC. Protein product: CASGLAAGTRGVLSYEQYF.

The rearrangement joins TRBV6-1 to TRBJ2-7; 11 nucleotides agree with TRBD2. Germline-derived CDR1 and CDR2 are MNHNS and SASEGT. J gave up 6 bases and V 6 bases, and 4 bases lay outside the gene matches. The CDR3 length is 13 residues. The CDR3 sequence: CASRPLAGVEQYF. DNA for the CDR3: TGTGCCAGCAGGCCACTAGCGGGGGTCGAGCAGTACTTC.

The chain combines TRBV7-6 with TRBJ2-7, with TRBD2 identical over 8 bases. V was pared by 4 bases and J by 4 bases, with 3 bases of the junction left unmatched. The CDR3 is 13 residues long. Germline CDR1 SGHVS, CDR2 FNYEAQ. CDR3 nucleotide sequence: TGTGCCAGCAGCTCTACTAGCGGATACGAGCAGTACTTC. Protein: CASSSTSGYEQYF.

The chain couples TRBV6-5 to TRBJ1-2, with TRBD1 as a possible D gene (5 bases). Germline V gene lookup returns CDR1 MNHEY and CDR2 SVGAGI. There are 14 residues in the CDR3. Trimming cost V 4 bases and J 2 bases, with 11 bases left between them. The CDR3 is CASSLLAGNYGYTF. CDR3 nucleotides: TGTGCCAGCAGTTTACTGGCAGGGAACTATGGCTACACCTTC.

This clone was recorded once. The V and J genes are TRBV4-1 and TRBJ2-3; 8 bases fit TRBD2. Germline V lookup: CDR1 MGHRA, CDR2 YSYEKL. The CDR3 loop spans 17 amino acids. V shed 4 bases, J shed 2 bases, and the junction held 11 bases outside the gene matches. CDR3 sequence: CASSPTGGGWNTDTQYF. The CDR3 DNA sequence: TGCGCCAGCAGCCCGACCGGGGGGGGGTGGAACACAGATACGCAGTATTTT.